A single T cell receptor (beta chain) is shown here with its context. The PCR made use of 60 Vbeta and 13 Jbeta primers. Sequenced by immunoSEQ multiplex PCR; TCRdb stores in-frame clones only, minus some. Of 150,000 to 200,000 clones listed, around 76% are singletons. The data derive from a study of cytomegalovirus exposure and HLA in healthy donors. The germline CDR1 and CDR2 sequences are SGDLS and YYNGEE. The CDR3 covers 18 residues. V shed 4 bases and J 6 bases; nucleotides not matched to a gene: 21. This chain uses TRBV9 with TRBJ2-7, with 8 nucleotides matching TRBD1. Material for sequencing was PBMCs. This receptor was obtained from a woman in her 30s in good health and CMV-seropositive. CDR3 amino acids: CASSISPIGTGEKCEQYF. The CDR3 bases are TGTGCCAGCAGCATTAGTCCCATTGGGACAGGCGAAAAGTGCGAGCAGTACTTC.